This T cell receptor beta chain comes out of a study of T-cell memory formation after mild COVID-19 (dated by TCRdb to 2020 to 2023). Study-level background: TCR sequence clusters from the two donors were largely donor specific. Longitudinal TCRalpha and TCRbeta repertoire sequencing tracked T-cell clones expanding and contracting after mild COVID-19 in a couple of donors. Two young, previously healthy adult volunteers, one female and one male, were included in the cohort.

Regarding this clonotype: Its target antigen remains unknown. Base quality data are lacking; no much larger clone is found one base away.

Study-wide findings and limitations: Only a couple of mild cases were covered in the study, and larger cohorts including severe cases with pre-infection samples were considered necessary. The detection of some responding clones in pre-infection memory suggests that pre-existing cross-reactive memory T cells joined the SARS-CoV-2 response. Contracting CD4+ clones were found mainly in CM and EM memory subsets, while CD8+ clones were enriched in EMRA. From day 15 to 85, contracting clones showed balanced CD4/CD8 phenotypes, whereas a second wave of clones that expanded from day 15 to 37 leaned towards CD4+. SARS-CoV-2 specificity was not confirmed for the second-wave clones peaking on day 37.

Sequencing was performed on an Illumina NovaSeq 6000. cDNA libraries for TCRalpha and TCRbeta were prepared by 5'RACE using constant-segment primers, with sample barcodes and unique molecular identifiers added. Trizol reagent was used to extract RNA from every sample. Libraries were amplified in two PCR steps, with a second sample barcode and Illumina TruSeq adapters added in the second step. Libraries were sequenced on an Illumina NovaSeq with 2 x 150 bp paired-end reads. As for the original processing: With migec v1.2.7, reads were demultiplexed and then collapsed into UMI-guided consensus sequences. Using mixcr v2.1.11, UMI consensuses were aligned to TRA and TRB V and J templates and then assembled into clonotypes. A clonotype was counted as expanded or contracted only when both edgeR and NoisET called the clonotype significant, with the noise models trained on biological replicates. edgeR calls used a false discovery rate-adjusted p below 0.01 and a log2 fold-change threshold of 1. As an exploratory analysis of dynamics, max-normalized trajectories of the 1000 most abundant clonotypes were examined by PCA with hierarchical clustering. Each responding clone was given a CD4 or CD8 phenotype based on the CD4+ and CD8+ repertoires, which had been sequenced separately. Starting from the raw public reads, TCRdb applied fastp trimming at Q25, assembled clones with MiXCR and retained in-frame beta chains. All rows with the same CDR3 protein become a single entry with the most common DNA and genes. Here the V and J calls rest on TCRdb's processing, not on the authors' analysis. The sample contains about 340,000 distinct CDR3 sequences, 15% to 20% of them found a single time. About a fifth of the sample goes to the ten largest clones.

Ficoll-Paque density gradient centrifugation was used to isolate PBMCs. At the junction V is shortened by 11 bases and J by 8 bases, with 22 bases in between. CDR1 and CDR2 are drawn from the germline V gene: SNHLY, FYNNEI. The CDR3 runs 15 amino acids, cysteine and phenylalanine included. The retained sequence is limited to the CDR3, 45 bases, with the frame set at the first base. The TCR sequence derives from a man between 18 and 29 years old who had mild COVID-19 (a few samples of this study predate the infection). The sample titles of this study are shuffled in the database, so cell type and time point are left out; the donor was told from shared clones. The sequenced material came from PBMCs or a T cell subset sorted from them (not recorded which). This chain is built from TRBV2 and TRBJ1-6, with an unclear D gene assignment. The CDR3 has the sequence CASQERALRDSPLHF. The sequenced DNA is TGTGCCTCCCAGGAGCGTGCCCTTCGGGATTCACCCCTCCACTTT.